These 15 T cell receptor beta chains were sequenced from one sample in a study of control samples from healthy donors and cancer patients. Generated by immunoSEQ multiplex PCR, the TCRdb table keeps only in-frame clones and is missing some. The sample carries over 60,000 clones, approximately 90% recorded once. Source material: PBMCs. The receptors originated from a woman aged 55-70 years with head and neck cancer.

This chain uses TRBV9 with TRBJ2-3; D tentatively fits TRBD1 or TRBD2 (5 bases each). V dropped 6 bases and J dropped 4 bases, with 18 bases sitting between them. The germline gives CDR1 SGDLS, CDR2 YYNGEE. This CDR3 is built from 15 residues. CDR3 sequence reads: CASTPGTQSPDTQYF. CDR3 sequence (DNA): TGTGCCAGCACCCCCGGGACCCAAAGCCCAGATACGCAGTATTTT.

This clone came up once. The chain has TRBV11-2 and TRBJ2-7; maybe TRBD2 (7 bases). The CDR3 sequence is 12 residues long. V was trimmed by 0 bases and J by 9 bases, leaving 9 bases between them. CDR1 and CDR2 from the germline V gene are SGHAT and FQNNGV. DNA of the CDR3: TGTGCCAGCAGCTTAGATGGGGGGGCGCAGTACTTC. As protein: CASSLDGGAQYF.

DNA of the CDR3: TGTGCCACCCAAAAGGGACAGAACACCGGGGAGCTGTTTTTT. Its protein product is CATQKGQNTGELFF. The rearrangement uses TRBV24-1 and TRBJ2-2, with D possibly TRBD1 on 6 matching bases. Germline loops: CDR1 KGHDR, CDR2 SFDVKD. With 9 bases removed from V and 1 base from J, the gap between germline ends came to 11 bases. The CDR3 is made up of 14 amino acids.

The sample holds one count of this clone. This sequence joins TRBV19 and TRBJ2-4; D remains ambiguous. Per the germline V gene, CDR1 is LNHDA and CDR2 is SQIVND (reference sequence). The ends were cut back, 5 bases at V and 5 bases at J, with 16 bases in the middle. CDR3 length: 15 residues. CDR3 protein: CASSPRRDRENIQYF. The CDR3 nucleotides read TGTGCCAGTAGTCCCCGACGAGACCGGGAAAACATTCAGTACTTC.

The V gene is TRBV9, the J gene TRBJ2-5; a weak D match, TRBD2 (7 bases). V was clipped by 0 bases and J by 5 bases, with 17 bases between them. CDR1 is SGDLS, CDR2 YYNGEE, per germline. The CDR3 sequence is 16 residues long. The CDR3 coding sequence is TGTGCCAGCAGCGTAGGCCCAGCGGGACAACGGGAGACCCAGTACTTC. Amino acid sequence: CASSVGPAGQRETQYF. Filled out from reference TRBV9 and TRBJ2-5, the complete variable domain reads DSGVTQTPKHLITATGQRVTLRCSPRSGDLSVYWYQQSLDQGLQFLIQYYNGEERAKGNILERFSAQQFPDLHSELNLSSLELGDSALYFCASSVGPAGQRETQYFGPGTRLLVL.

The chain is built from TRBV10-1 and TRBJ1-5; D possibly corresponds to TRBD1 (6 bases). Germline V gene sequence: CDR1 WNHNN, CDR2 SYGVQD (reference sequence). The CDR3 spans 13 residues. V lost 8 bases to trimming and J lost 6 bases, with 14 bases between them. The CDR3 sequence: CASQAGVGQPQHF. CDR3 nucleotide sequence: TGCGCCAGCCAAGCAGGGGTCGGTCAGCCCCAGCATTTT.

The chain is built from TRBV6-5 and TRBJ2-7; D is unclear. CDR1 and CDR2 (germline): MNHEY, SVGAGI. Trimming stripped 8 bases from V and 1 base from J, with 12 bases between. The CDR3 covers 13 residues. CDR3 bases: TGTGCCAGCGGGCACGGTCAGTCCTACGAGCAGTACTTC. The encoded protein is CASGHGQSYEQYF.

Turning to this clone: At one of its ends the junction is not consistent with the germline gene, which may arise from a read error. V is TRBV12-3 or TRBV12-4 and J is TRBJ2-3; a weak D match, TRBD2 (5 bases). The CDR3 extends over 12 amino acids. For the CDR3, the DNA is TGTGCCAGCAGATTAGAGGGATATACGCAGTATTTT. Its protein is CASRLEGYTQYF.

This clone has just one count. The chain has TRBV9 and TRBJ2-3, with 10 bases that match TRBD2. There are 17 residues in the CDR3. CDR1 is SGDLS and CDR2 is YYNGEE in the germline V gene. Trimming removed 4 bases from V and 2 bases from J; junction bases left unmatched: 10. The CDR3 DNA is TGTGCCAGCAGCCTAGACGGACTAGCGGACTTCACAGATACGCAGTATTTT. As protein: CASSLDGLADFTDTQYF.

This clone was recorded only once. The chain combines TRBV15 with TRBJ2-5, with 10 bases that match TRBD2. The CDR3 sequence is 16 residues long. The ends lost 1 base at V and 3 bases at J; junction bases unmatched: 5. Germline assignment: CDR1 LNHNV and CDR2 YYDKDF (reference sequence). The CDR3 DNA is TGTGCCACCAGCAGAGTATATCTAGCGGGAGAAGAGACCCAGTACTTC. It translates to CATSRVYLAGEETQYF.

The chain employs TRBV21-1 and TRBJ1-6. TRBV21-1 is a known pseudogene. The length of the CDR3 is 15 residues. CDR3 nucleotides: TGTGCCAGCACCCCGGGAGGGGGAGTTAATTCACCCCTCCACTTT. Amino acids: CASTPGGGVNSPLHF.

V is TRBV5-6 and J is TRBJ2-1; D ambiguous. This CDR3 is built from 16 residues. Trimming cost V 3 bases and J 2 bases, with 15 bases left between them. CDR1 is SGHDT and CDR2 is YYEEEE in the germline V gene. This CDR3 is CASSSLSAEAYNEQFF. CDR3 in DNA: TGTGCCAGCAGCTCGCTTTCGGCGGAAGCCTACAATGAGCAGTTCTTC.

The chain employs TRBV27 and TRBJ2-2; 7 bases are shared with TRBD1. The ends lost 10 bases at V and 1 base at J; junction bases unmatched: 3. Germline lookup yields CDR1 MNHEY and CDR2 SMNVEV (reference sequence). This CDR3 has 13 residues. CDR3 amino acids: CATRTGNTGELFF. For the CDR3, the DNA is TGTGCCACCAGGACAGGGAACACCGGGGAGCTGTTTTTT.

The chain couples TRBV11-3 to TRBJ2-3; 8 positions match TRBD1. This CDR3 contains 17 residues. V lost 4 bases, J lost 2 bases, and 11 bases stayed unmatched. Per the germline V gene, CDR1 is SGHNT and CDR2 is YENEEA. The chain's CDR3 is CASSSRTGHLPTDTQYF. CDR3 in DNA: TGTGCCAGCAGCTCCCGGACAGGGCACCTACCCACAGATACGCAGTATTTT.

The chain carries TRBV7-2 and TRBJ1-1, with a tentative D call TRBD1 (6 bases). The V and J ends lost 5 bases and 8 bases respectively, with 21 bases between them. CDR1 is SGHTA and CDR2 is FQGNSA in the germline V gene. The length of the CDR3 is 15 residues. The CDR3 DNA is TGTGCCAGCAGCGAAGGGGGGGGGCGCAGGAACGAAGCTTTCTTT. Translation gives CASSEGGGRRNEAFF.